This passage covers 7 T cell receptor beta chains from one sample sequenced in a study of blood T cell repertoires in COVID-19 (dated by TCRdb to the early 2020s). The library came from the immunoSEQ multiplex PCR assay. In TCRdb, the immuneACCESS table is reduced to in-frame sequences with V and J assigned. These tables do not hold every clone; where another copy was compared, an unresolved V gene accounts for under half, and the others remain unexplained. The sample table shows roughly 120,000 clones, and 70% to 90% are seen once. The ten largest clones capture under 2.5% of the sample. The sample comprised peripheral blood. The receptors derive from a man aged 25-45 years with acute or convalescent COVID-19.

This chain links TRBV2 with TRBJ2-1; 8 positions agree with TRBD1. CDR1 and CDR2 (germline): SNHLY, FYNNEI. The CDR3 contains 13 residues. V dropped 6 bases and J dropped 8; count of bases not matched to a gene: 6. CDR3 in amino acids: CASRDGQGDEQFF. The CDR3 coding sequence is TGTGCCAGCAGAGACGGACAGGGTGATGAGCAGTTCTTC.

This rearrangement joins TRBV30 to TRBJ2-1, with TRBD2 matching over 7 bases. This CDR3 spans 14 amino acids. J lost 0 bases, V lost 1 base, and 0 bases had no gene match. The germline CDR1 and CDR2 sequences are GTSNPN and SVGIG (reference sequence). In DNA, the CDR3 is TGTGCCTGGAGTGGCGGGAGCTCCTACAATGAGCAGTTCTTC. Amino acid sequence: CAWSGGSSYNEQFF.

This chain uses TRBV14 with TRBJ1-1; 11 nucleotides line up with TRBD1. CDR1 SGHDN and CDR2 FVKESK come from the germline V gene. This CDR3 contains 16 residues. Trimming removed 4 bases from V and 0 bases from J; junction bases left unmatched: 4. CDR3 sequence reads: CASSLDRGRLNTEAFF. CDR3 in DNA: TGTGCCAGCAGCCTGGACAGGGGGCGCTTGAACACTGAAGCTTTCTTT.

This clone appeared a single time. The rearrangement joins TRBV7-9 to TRBJ1-4, with 8 bases identical to TRBD1. After removal of 1 base from V and 6 bases from J, the junction contained 1 base not matched to a gene. From germline, CDR1 is SEHNR and CDR2 FQNEAQ (reference sequence). This CDR3 spans 14 amino acids. This CDR3 is CASSLGTGHEKLFF. In DNA form, the CDR3 reads TGTGCCAGCAGCTTAGGGACAGGGCATGAAAAACTGTTTTTT. Supplemented by reference TRBV7-9 and TRBJ1-4, the full variable domain reads DTGVSQNPRHKITKRGQNVTFRCDPISEHNRLYWYRQTLGQGPEFLTYFQNEAQLEKSRLLSDRFSAERPKGSFSTLEIQRTEQGDSAMYLCASSLGTGHEKLFFGSGTQLSVL.

This chain links TRBV5-4 with TRBJ1-2, with D perhaps TRBD1 (6 bases). The CDR3 is 12 residues long. CDR1 is SGHNT, CDR2 YYREEE, per germline (reference sequence). Deletions cut 5 bases from V and 8 bases from J, with 13 bases between. CDR3 coding DNA: TGTGCCAGCAGTAGGGACATTCGAGGCTACACCTTC. Encoded protein: CASSRDIRGYTF.

The chain carries TRBV7-2 and TRBJ1-6; no reliable D call. The germline V gene has CDR1 SGHTA and CDR2 FQGNSA. There are 13 residues in the CDR3. V dropped 2 bases and J dropped 9 bases, with 8 bases sitting between them. Written as DNA, the CDR3 is TGTGCCAGCAGCTTACCCCCAGGTTCACCCCTCCACTTT. Its protein is CASSLPPGSPLHF.

The rearrangement uses TRBV7-8 and TRBJ1-1; a weak D match, TRBD1 (6 bases). This CDR3 comprises 15 residues. The V gene lost 5 bases and the J gene lost 1 base, with 14 bases spanning the gap. The germline V gene has CDR1 SGHVS and CDR2 FQNEAQ. The CDR3 nucleotides are TGTGCCAGCAGCAGCCAGACAGGACAGAACACTGAAGCTTTCTTT. Translated, it gives CASSSQTGQNTEAFF.